Listed below are T cell receptor beta chains from one sample, sequenced in a study of control samples from healthy donors and cancer patients. Repertoires were generated with immunoSEQ multiplex PCR, while TCRdb's copy carries only in-frame clones and drops some. Found here are 15,000 to 20,000 clones, around 90% of them singletons; the top ten hold about 30%. Sequenced material: PBMCs. The receptors derive from a man in his sixties with head and neck cancer. Both conserved end residues are trimmed from each CDR3. The order of the fields is D gene, V gene, J gene, CDR3 protein. D genes are given only for firm matches.

TRBD1	TRBV5-1	TRBJ2-1	ASATGQGGDEQF
NA	TRBV5-6	TRBJ1-1	ASSFSGPRETEAF
TRBD1	TRBV6-5	TRBJ2-2	ASNSGQTGELF
TRBD1	TRBV29-1	TRBJ1-1	SVAGTGGTTEAF
NA	TRBV5-1	TRBJ2-3	ASRGPSTDTQY
TRBD2	TRBV27	TRBJ2-1	ASYQGLAGGDEQF
TRBD1	TRBV18	TRBJ1-1	ASSAGQSNTEAF
NA	TRBV7-2	TRBJ1-1	ASSAERTANTEAF
TRBD1	TRBV4-2	TRBJ2-2	ASSHPGQGEAGELF
TRBD2	TRBV6-2/TRBV6-3	TRBJ2-5	ASSGARGGRTRETQY
NA	TRBV2	TRBJ2-7	ASSANQPRGESYEQY
NA	TRBV7-8	TRBJ2-3	ASSLVLSDTQY
TRBD1	TRBV7-3	TRBJ1-5	ASSPPGGVPQPQH
TRBD1	TRBV19	TRBJ1-2	ASSIEGTANYGYT
NA	TRBV12-3/TRBV12-4	TRBJ1-2	ASSLTKGYGYT
NA	TRBV5-6	TRBJ2-7	ASSYQGLPFYEQY
NA	TRBV2	TRBJ1-5	ASSYRGNQPQH
NA	TRBV7-9	TRBJ2-1	ASSFMGPNEQF
NA	TRBV19	TRBJ2-3	ASKEGTRTDTQY
NA	TRBV6-4	TRBJ2-3	ASSEGTAGDTQY
NA	TRBV7-8	TRBJ1-5	ASSPELHSNQPQH
TRBD1	TRBV25-1	TRBJ2-3	ASSEFVAGGKDTQY
TRBD1	TRBV7-9	TRBJ1-2	ASSLAQGAGYGYT
NA	TRBV7-3	TRBJ1-1	ASSLVGRNTEAF
NA	TRBV6-5	TRBJ2-7	ASVTRGSYEQY
NA	TRBV7-3	TRBJ1-6	ASSLWVPGGVPLH
TRBD1	TRBV27	TRBJ2-7	ASSFNGQGGYEQY
NA	TRBV10-3	TRBJ1-1	AIRTGRTEAF
NA	TRBV7-2	TRBJ1-5	ASGSRDGGNQPQH
NA	TRBV12-3/TRBV12-4	TRBJ2-1	ASRTGYNEQF
NA	TRBV3-1/TRBV3-2	TRBJ2-5	ASSHGGYKETQY
NA	TRBV5-8	TRBJ1-2	ASGHGYT
NA	TRBV9	TRBJ2-2	ASSPTKLSGSGELF
NA	TRBV5-5	TRBJ1-3	ASSLGQTGNTIY